This T cell receptor (beta chain) was recorded in a study of blood T cell repertoires in COVID-19. Looking at the study overall: Researchers got acute and convalescent COVID-19 samples from the United States, Italy and Spain.

In germline, CDR1 is SGDLS, CDR2 YYNGEE. The junction had 8 bases not matched to a gene; V was cut back by 3 bases and J by 4 bases. CDR3 length equals 16 residues. Original handling: The authors estimated nucleated cell counts from reference gene primer amplification. Data came from immunoSEQ multiplex PCR; TCRdb stores just in-frame clones and leaves some out. V, J and clone size are those of that table, while D and trimming were read from the DNA. The repertoire includes more than 70,000 clones, around 74% of them detected once, and about 10% sits in the top ten. Sequencing was carried out using peripheral blood. The genes are TRBV9 and TRBJ2-2; 8 nucleotides match TRBD2. The receptor comes from a human donor in a cohort sampled during active COVID-19. The CDR3, as DNA: TGTGCCAGCAGCGCCCGTCGGGGGGGCCTCACCGGGGAGCTGTTTTTT. Its translation: CASSARRGGLTGELFF.